This T cell receptor beta chain came from a study of blood T cell repertoires in COVID-19. The germline V gene has CDR1 MNHEY and CDR2 SVGAGI. V dropped 6 bases and J dropped 1 base, with 14 bases sitting between them. This CDR3 contains 15 residues. Original processing notes: Reference gene primer amplification in the assay estimated nucleated cell counts. Here immunoSEQ multiplex PCR was the method, and the copy in TCRdb shows in-frame clones only, minus some. For V, J and clone size, that table is used; D and trimming come from the DNA. The sample lists under 55,000 clones; roughly nine tenths were seen once.

V gene TRBV6-5 combines with J gene TRBJ2-3; D is uncertain. This TCR was sampled from a woman of 80 years or more with active COVID-19. Sequenced: peripheral blood. The CDR3 DNA follows: TGTGCCAGCAGCCTACGCATCATGGGCACAGATACGCAGTATTTT. It yields the protein CASSLRIMGTDTQYF.